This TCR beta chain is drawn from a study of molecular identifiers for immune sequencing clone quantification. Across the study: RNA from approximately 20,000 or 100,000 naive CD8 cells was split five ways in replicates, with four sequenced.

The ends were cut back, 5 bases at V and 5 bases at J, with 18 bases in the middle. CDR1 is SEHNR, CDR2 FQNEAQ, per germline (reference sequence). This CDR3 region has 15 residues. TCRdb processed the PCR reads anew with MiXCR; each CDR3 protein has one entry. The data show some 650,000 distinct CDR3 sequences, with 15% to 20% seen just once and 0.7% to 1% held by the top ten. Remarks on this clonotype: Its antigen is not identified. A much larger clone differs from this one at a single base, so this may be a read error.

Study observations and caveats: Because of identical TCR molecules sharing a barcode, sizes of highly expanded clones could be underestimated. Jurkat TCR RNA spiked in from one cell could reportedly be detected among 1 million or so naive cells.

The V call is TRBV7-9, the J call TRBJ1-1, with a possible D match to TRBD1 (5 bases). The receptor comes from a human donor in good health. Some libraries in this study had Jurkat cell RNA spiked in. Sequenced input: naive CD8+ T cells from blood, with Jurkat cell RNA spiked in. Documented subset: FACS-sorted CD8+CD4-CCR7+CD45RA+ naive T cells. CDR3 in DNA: TGTGCCAGCAGCCCAGTTGAGGGGCACTCGACTGAAGCTTTCTTT. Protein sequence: CASSPVEGHSTEAFF.